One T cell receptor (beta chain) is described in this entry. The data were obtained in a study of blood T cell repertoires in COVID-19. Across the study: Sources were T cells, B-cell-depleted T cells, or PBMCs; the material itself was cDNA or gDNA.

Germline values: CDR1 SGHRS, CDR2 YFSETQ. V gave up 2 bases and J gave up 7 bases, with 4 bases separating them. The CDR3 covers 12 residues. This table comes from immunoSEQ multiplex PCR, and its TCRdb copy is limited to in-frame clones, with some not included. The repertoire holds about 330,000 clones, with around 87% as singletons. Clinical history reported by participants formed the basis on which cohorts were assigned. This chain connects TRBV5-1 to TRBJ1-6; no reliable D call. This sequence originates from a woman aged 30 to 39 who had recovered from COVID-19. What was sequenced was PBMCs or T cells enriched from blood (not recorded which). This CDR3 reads CASSFSNSPLHF. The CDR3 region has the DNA TGCGCCAGCAGCTTCTCCAATTCACCCCTCCACTTT.